The 12 T cell receptor beta chains reported below all come from one sample, sequenced in a study of blood T cell repertoires in COVID-19. Generated by immunoSEQ multiplex PCR, the TCRdb table keeps only in-frame clones and is missing some. The table shows some 93,000 clones, with 86% occurring only once. The specimen was peripheral blood. The receptor source for this set is a man aged 55 to 70 with acute or convalescent COVID-19.

This chain connects TRBV6-6 to TRBJ2-1; TRBD1 matches 7 bases. CDR1 and CDR2 from the germline V gene are MNHNY and SVGAGI (reference sequence). V lost 6 bases, J lost 8 bases, and 4 bases stayed unmatched. The CDR3 length is 12 residues. The CDR3 loop is CASSYRGHEQFF. CDR3 coding DNA: TGTGCCAGCAGCTACAGGGGTCATGAGCAGTTCTTC.

V usage is TRBV4-1 and J usage is TRBJ1-3; no reliable D call. The V and J ends lost 1 base and 0 bases respectively, with 10 bases between them. The CDR3 has 16 amino acids. Per the germline V gene, CDR1 is MGHRA and CDR2 is YSYEKL. For the CDR3, the DNA is TGCGCCAGCAGCCAAGCGTCTCTGCGCTCTGGAAACACCATATATTTT. As protein: CASSQASLRSGNTIYF.

The chain employs TRBV5-5 and TRBJ1-4, with unresolved D. The V gene's germline CDR1 is SGHKS and CDR2 YYEKEE (reference sequence). V lost 1 base, J lost 0 bases, and 4 bases lay in between. CDR3 length: 14 amino acids. The CDR3 sequence is CASSLIATNEKLFF. In nucleotides, the CDR3 is TGTGCCAGCAGCTTGATAGCAACTAATGAAAAACTGTTTTTT.

This clone was picked up one time. This chain links TRBV19 with TRBJ1-2, with a weak D call TRBD1 (6 bases). The CDR3 consists of 15 residues. The germline CDR1 and CDR2 sequences are LNHDA and SQIVND (reference sequence). With 3 bases removed from V and 7 bases from J, the gap between germline ends came to 18 bases. The CDR3 nucleotides are TGTGCCAGTAGTATCCCACAGGGAGATCTGCTTGGCTACACCTTC. Translated, it gives CASSIPQGDLLGYTF. The whole variable domain, filled in from reference TRBV19 and TRBJ1-2, reads DGGITQSPKYLFRKEGQNVTLSCEQNLNHDAMYWYRQDPGQGLRLIYYSQIVNDFQKGDIAEGYSVSREKKESFPLTVTSAQKNPTAFYLCASSIPQGDLLGYTFGSGTRLTVV.

This clone showed up just a few times. The V gene is TRBV14, the J gene TRBJ2-4; D perhaps matches TRBD1 (5 bases). V lost 0 bases to trimming and J lost 1 base, with 10 bases between them. The CDR3 has 16 amino acids. Germline V gene lookup returns CDR1 SGHDN and CDR2 FVKESK. CDR3 DNA: TGTGCCAGCAGCCAAGATAAGAAGGGGGCCAAAAACATTCAGTACTTC. Translation gives CASSQDKKGAKNIQYF.

The rearrangement uses TRBV6-5 and TRBJ1-2; 7 bases line up with TRBD1. The length of the CDR3 is 14 residues. Looked up from germline, CDR1 is MNHEY and CDR2 is SVGAGI. The V gene end was trimmed by 4 bases and the J gene end by 8 bases; junction bases not matched to a gene: 10. CDR3 DNA sequence: TGTGCCAGCAGTTCGGCAGGGGGGTCTGGGGGCTACACCTTC. This gives the protein CASSSAGGSGGYTF.

The chain is built from TRBV5-1 and TRBJ2-1; 7 bases align to TRBD2. CDR3 length: 14 amino acids. Germline-derived CDR1 and CDR2 are SGHRS and YFSETQ. V shed 1 base, J shed 7 bases, and the junction held 5 bases outside the gene matches. CDR3 sequence: CASSLLREFNEQFF. In nucleotides, the CDR3 is TGCGCCAGCAGCTTGTTGCGGGAGTTTAATGAGCAGTTCTTC.

The rearrangement joins TRBV3-1 (or the pseudogene TRBV3-2) to TRBJ1-1; 8 bases align to TRBD1. The germline CDR1 and CDR2 sequences are LGHDT and YNNKEL (reference sequence). The CDR3 length is 12 residues. Trimming cost V 6 bases and J 10 bases; bases outside gene matches: 7. For the CDR3, the DNA is TGTGCCAGCAGTTCCGACAGGGGTCGAGCTTTCTTT. Protein: CASSSDRGRAFF.

V usage is TRBV5-1 and J usage is TRBJ2-1; D may be TRBD1 (6 bases). The V gene lost 1 base and the J gene lost 7 bases, with 9 bases spanning the gap. Germline V gene lookup returns CDR1 SGHRS and CDR2 YFSETQ. CDR3 length: 13 residues. The CDR3, as DNA: TGCGCCAGCAGCTTGACAGGGCTGAATGAGCAGTTCTTC. Its protein product is CASSLTGLNEQFF. The variable domain in full, with the rest retrieved from reference TRBV5-1 and TRBJ2-1, is KAGVTQTPRYLIKTRGQQVTLSCSPISGHRSVSWYQQTPGQGLQFLFEYFSETQRNKGNFPGRFSGRQFSNSRSEMNVSTLELGDSALYLCASSLTGLNEQFFGPGTRLTVL.

The chain links TRBV6-2 or TRBV6-3 to TRBJ2-7; possible D gene TRBD2, 6 bases. Between the trimmed V and J ends, which lost 4 bases and 0 bases, there was a span of 13 bases. From germline, CDR1 is MNHEY and CDR2 SVGEGT. This CDR3 has 15 residues. CDR3 sequence (DNA): TGTGCCAGCAGTTTTACCGGGACTGGCTCCTACGAGCAGTACTTC. Translating it yields CASSFTGTGSYEQYF.

The chain combines TRBV6-5 with TRBJ2-2; 11 bases align to TRBD1. The CDR3 covers 14 residues. Trimming at V came to 6 bases and at J to 6 bases, leaving 3 bases not matched to a gene. Germline values: CDR1 MNHEY, CDR2 SVGAGI. The CDR3 DNA reads as TGTGCCAGCAGCGGACAGGGGGCGGCCGGGGAGCTGTTTTTT. Its protein is CASSGQGAAGELFF.

This clone was detected only a few times. The chain links TRBV18 to TRBJ1-2, with 8 bases fitting TRBD1. The CDR3 runs to 15 residues. J was trimmed by 6 bases and V by 6 bases; bases with no gene match: 12. The germline V gene has CDR1 KGHSH and CDR2 LQKENI. CDR3 nucleotides: TGTGCCAGCTCGCTCACGACAGGGGTAGTAGATGGCTACACCTTC. It is translated as CASSLTTGVVDGYTF.